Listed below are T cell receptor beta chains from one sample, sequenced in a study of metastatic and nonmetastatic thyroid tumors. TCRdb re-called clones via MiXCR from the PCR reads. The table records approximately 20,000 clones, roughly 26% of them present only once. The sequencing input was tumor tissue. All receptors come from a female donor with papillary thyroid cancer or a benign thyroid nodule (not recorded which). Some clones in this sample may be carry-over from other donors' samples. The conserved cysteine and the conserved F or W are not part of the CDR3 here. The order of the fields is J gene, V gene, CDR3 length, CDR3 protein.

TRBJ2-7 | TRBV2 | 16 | ASSELSPSGIIASEQY
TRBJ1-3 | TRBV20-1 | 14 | SARDLTPSSGNTIY
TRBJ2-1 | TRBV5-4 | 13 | ASSMTSGQYNEQF
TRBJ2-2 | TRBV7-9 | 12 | ASSFWQGAGELF
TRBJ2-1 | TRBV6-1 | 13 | ASSEPHSGTSEQF
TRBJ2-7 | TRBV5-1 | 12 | ASSSGDDSYEQY
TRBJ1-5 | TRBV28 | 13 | ASSPDTRSNQPQH
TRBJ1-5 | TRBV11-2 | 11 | ASSLFTNQPQH
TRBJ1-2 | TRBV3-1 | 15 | ASSQARAGLSNYGYT
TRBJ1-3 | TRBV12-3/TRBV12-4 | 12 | ASSVQGGGNAIY
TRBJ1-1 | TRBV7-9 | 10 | ASSYDQGKAF
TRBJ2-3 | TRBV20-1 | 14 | SARDWGSGRGYTQY
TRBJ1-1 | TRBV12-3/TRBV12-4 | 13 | ASSFGQGGNTEAF
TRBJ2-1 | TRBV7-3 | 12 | ASSLSGSHNEQF
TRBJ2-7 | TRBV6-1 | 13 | ASSEARAGAHEQY
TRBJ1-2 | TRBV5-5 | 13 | ASSGPTGLPHGYT
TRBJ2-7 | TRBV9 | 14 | ASSVRAEGGRTEQY
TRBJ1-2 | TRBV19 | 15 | ASSIDRDRLANYGYT
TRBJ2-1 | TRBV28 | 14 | ASSFSSGIFYNEQF
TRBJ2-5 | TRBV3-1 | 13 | ASSQASSRRETQH
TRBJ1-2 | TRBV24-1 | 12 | ATSDRDRGYGYK
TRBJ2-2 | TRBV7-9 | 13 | ASRSNAGRTGELF
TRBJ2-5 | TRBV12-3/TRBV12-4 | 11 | ASSLTGGETQY
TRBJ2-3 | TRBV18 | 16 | ASSPRLAGGPGADTQY
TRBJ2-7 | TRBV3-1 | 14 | ASSQWPSGRAPEQY
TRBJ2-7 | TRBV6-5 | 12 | ASSYGPRSYEQY
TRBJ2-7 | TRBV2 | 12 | ASSEDLGTYEQY
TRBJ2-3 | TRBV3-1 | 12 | ASSPRAGGGTQY
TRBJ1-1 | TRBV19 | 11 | ASSAQGWSEAF
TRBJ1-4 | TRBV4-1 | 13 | ASSQSVGVGEKLF
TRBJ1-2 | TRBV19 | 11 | ASNRQGRDVYT
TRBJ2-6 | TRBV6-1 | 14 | ASRPPQVHVANVLT
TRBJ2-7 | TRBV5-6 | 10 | ASSFGLYEQY
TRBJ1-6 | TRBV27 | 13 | ASRLLEGRNSPLH
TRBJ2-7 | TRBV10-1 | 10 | ASSAGGDEQY
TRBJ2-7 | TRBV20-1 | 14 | SASGLAGAQKYEQY
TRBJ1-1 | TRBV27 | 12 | ASSLSWGDTEAF
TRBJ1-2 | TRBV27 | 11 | ASSLTGYYGYT
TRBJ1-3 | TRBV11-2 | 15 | ASSLVGYPLPGNTIY
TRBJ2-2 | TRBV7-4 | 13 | ASRGLAANTGELF
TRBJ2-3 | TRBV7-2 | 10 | ASSRSADTQY
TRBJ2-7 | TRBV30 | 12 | AWSGTSGFYEQY
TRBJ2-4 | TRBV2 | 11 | ASSPGMKNIQY
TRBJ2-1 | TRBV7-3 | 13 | ASSLRGGRLNEQF
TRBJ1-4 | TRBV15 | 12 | ATKFWDGNQKLF
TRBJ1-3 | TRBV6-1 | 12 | ASSKAGSGNTIY
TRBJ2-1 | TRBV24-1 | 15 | ATSSGGIYSSYNEQF
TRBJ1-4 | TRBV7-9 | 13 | ASSREGATNEKLF
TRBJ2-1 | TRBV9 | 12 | ASSSEGGDNEQF
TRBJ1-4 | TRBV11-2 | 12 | ASSLTGGNEKLF